This T cell receptor beta chain is drawn from a study of CD8 T cells in ankylosing spondylitis. The study's findings and limits: Apparently characteristic of ankylosing spondylitis blood was a TCR beta motif (roughly eight highly homologous variants).

Quantitative molecular-barcoded 5'-RACE generated the TCR beta libraries. From the 5' RACE reads, TCRdb called clonotypes with MiXCR, one entry per CDR3 protein. Found here are approximately 290,000 distinct CDR3 sequences, less than 25% of them singletons; the top ten hold under 4%. Turning to this clonotype: Its antigen is as yet unknown.

The CDR3 has 15 residues. V shed 1 base and J shed 6 bases, with 15 bases lying between them. Germline CDR1 is SGHTA and CDR2 is FQGNSA. The receptor comes from a female donor with ankylosing spondylitis or in good health (not recorded which). V is TRBV7-2 and J is TRBJ2-5, with a possible D match to TRBD2 (5 bases). Sequenced sample: blood, either unsorted or a sorted T cell fraction (not recorded which). CDR3 amino acids: CASSLVRGNVQTQYF. DNA for the CDR3: TGTGCCAGCAGCTTAGTCAGAGGGAACGTCCAGACCCAGTACTTC.